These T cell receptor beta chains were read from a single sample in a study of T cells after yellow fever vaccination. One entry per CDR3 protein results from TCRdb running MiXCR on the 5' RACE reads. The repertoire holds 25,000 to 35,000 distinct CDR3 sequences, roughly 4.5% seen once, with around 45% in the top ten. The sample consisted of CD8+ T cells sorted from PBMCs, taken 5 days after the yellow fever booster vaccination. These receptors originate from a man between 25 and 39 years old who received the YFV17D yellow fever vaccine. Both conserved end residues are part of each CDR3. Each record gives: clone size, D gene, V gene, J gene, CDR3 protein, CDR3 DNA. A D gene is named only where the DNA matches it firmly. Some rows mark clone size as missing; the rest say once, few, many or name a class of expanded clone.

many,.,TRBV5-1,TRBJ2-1,CASSLTGGGNEQFF,TGCGCCAGCAGCTTGACGGGGGGCGGGAATGAGCAGTTCTTC
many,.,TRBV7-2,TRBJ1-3,CASSLWTLESGNTIYF,TGTGCCAGCAGCTTGTGGACTCTTGAGTCTGGAAACACCATATATTTT
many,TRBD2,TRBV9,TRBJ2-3,CASSVEGLAGSTDTQYF,TGTGCCAGCAGCGTAGAGGGACTAGCGGGAAGCACAGATACGCAGTATTTT
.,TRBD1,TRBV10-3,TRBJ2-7,CAISPGGEQYF,TGTGCCATCAGCCCAGGGGGCGAGCAGTACTTC
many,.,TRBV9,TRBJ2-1,CASSHSLEGDQYNEQFF,TGTGCCAGCAGCCATAGCCTTGAAGGGGATCAGTACAATGAGCAGTTCTTC
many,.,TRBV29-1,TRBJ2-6,CSVEWWDIAFGANVLTF,TGCAGCGTTGAATGGTGGGACATAGCTTTTGGGGCCAACGTCCTGACTTTC
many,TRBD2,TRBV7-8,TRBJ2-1,CASSLVLAAGGNEQFF,TGTGCCAGCAGCTTAGTATTAGCGGCGGGGGGGAATGAGCAGTTCTTC
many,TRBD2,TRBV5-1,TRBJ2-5,CASSLGYRSLAGLQETQYF,TGCGCCAGCAGCTTGGGGTACAGGTCCCTAGCGGGCTTACAAGAGACCCAGTACTTC
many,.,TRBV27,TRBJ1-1,CASSSIPLTEAFF,TGTGCCAGCAGCTCCATCCCCCTCACTGAAGCTTTCTTT
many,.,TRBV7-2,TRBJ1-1,CASSPGGVTEAFF,TGTGCCAGCAGCCCCGGGGGTGTTACAGAAGCTTTCTTT
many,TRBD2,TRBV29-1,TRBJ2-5,CSVEASSGIIIQETQYF,TGCAGCGTTGAAGCGTCTAGCGGTATCATAATCCAAGAGACCCAGTACTTC
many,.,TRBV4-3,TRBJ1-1,CASSREYWDTEAFF,TGCGCCAGCAGTAGGGAATACTGGGACACTGAAGCTTTCTTT
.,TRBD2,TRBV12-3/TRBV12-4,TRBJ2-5,CASSPTSAGERPYETQYF,TGTGCCAGCAGTCCAACCTCCGCGGGAGAACGGCCGTATGAGACCCAGTACTTC
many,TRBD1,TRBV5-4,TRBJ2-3,CASSLTGVDTQYF,TGTGCCAGCAGTTTGACAGGGGTAGATACGCAGTATTTT
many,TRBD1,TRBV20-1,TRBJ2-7,CSASAGQGAYEQYF,TGCAGTGCTAGCGCTGGACAGGGAGCCTACGAGCAGTACTTC
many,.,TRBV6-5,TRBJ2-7,CASSYSGYSPYEQYF,TGTGCCAGCAGTTACTCGGGGTATAGTCCCTACGAGCAGTACTTC
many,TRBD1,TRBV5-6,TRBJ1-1,CASRRQGDGTEAFF,TGTGCCAGCAGACGACAGGGTGATGGGACTGAAGCTTTCTTT
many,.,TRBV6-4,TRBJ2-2,CASSVNLEAELFF,TGTGCCAGCAGTGTCAACCTAGAGGCGGAGCTGTTTTTT
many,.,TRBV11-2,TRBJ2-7,CASSRDHRDPYEQYF,TGTGCCAGCAGCCGAGATCACAGGGATCCCTACGAGCAGTACTTC
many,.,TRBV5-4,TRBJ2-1,CASSLVDEQFF,TGTGCCAGCAGCTTGGTCGATGAGCAGTTCTTC
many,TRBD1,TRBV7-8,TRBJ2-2,CASSSGQGANTGELFF,TGTGCCAGCAGCTCGGGACAGGGGGCTAACACCGGGGAGCTGTTTTTT
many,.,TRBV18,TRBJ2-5,CASSPGEETQYF,TGTGCCAGCTCACCAGGGGAAGAGACCCAGTACTTC
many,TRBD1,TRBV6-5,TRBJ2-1,CASSSLQGVGDNEQFF,TGTGCCAGCAGTTCATTACAGGGGGTCGGAGACAATGAGCAGTTCTTC